The 20 T cell receptor beta chains below were found in one sample sequenced in a study of blood T cell repertoires in COVID-19. Repertoires were generated with immunoSEQ multiplex PCR, while TCRdb's copy carries only in-frame clones and drops some. The top ten hold 15% to 18% of the sample, which has some 270,000 clones, approximately 84% seen once. Sequencing was done on a sample of peripheral blood. Receptors were obtained from an older person with COVID-19, enrolled during active disease.

The chain combines TRBV7-2 with TRBJ1-3; the D gene is possibly TRBD1 (5 bases). CDR3 size: 15 residues. The V gene's germline CDR1 is SGHTA and CDR2 FQGNSA. V shed 3 bases and J shed 10 bases, with 19 bases lying between them. Written as DNA, the CDR3 is TGTGCCAGCAGCTTGGGGCAGGGCGGAGTTAGGACCATATATTTT. Translated, it gives CASSLGQGGVRTIYF.

The chain recombines TRBV6-5 with TRBJ1-3; D gene unclear. The CDR3 has 14 residues. Germline lookup yields CDR1 MNHEY and CDR2 SVGAGI. Trimming stripped 2 bases from V and 3 bases from J, with 8 bases between. The CDR3 here is CASSYEGDGNTIYF. In DNA form, the CDR3 reads TGTGCCAGCAGTTACGAGGGAGATGGAAACACCATATATTTT.

The chain uses TRBV30 and TRBJ2-3, with TRBD2 identical over 10 bases. Germline trimming cut 0 bases from V and 6 bases from J; bases unmatched to any gene: 6. Germline V gives CDR1 GTSNPN, CDR2 SVGIG (reference sequence). The CDR3 length is 15 residues. This CDR3 reads CAWSVLAGGDDTQYF. In DNA form, the CDR3 reads TGTGCCTGGAGTGTGTTAGCGGGAGGTGACGATACGCAGTATTTT.

V and J are TRBV28 and TRBJ2-6; D call uncertain. Germline loops: CDR1 MDHEN, CDR2 SYDVKM. The CDR3 sequence is 14 residues long. Trimming shortened V by 2 bases and J by 1 base, and 3 bases separated the two germline ends. CDR3 in DNA: TGTGCCAGCAGTTTAGTATCTGGGGCCAACGTCCTGACTTTC. Encoded protein: CASSLVSGANVLTF.

The sample holds one count of this clone. The genes are TRBV30 and TRBJ1-1; TRBD1 agrees at 9 bases. Germline V CDR1 and CDR2: GTSNPN, SVGIG (reference sequence). J gave up 2 bases and V 1 base, and 2 bases lay outside the gene matches. The CDR3 totals 14 residues. CDR3 sequence reads: CAWSEGQGNTEAFF. The CDR3, as DNA: TGTGCCTGGAGTGAGGGACAGGGAAACACTGAAGCTTTCTTT. Together with reference TRBV30 and TRBJ1-1, the CDR3 gives the full variable domain: SQTIHQWPATLVQPVGSPLSLECTVEGTSNPNLYWYRQAAGRGLQLLFYSVGIGQISSEVPQNLSASRPQDRQFILSSKKLLLSDSGFYLCAWSEGQGNTEAFFGQGTRLTVV.

The genes are TRBV28 and TRBJ2-7, with 9 bases identical to TRBD2. The CDR3 extends over 16 amino acids. Germline loops: CDR1 MDHEN, CDR2 SYDVKM. The trim removed 2 bases at V and 1 base at J, leaving 6 bases unmatched. The CDR3 protein is CASSLLGSGSSYEQYF. Here the CDR3 DNA reads TGTGCCAGCAGTTTACTAGGTAGCGGGAGTTCCTACGAGCAGTACTTC.

The rearrangement links TRBV7-6 to TRBJ2-3, with 8 bases identical to TRBD2. This CDR3 has 19 amino acids. V trimming: 4 bases; J trimming: 2 bases; junction bases outside the gene matches: 17. Germline V gives CDR1 SGHVS, CDR2 FNYEAQ. CDR3 residues: CASSSGGRGVPANTDTQYF. The CDR3 coding sequence is TGTGCCAGCAGCTCCGGCGGGCGGGGGGTGCCTGCTAACACAGATACGCAGTATTTT.

This clone was seen more than once but under ten times. The rearrangement uses TRBV7-9 and TRBJ2-7; the D gene is possibly TRBD2 (6 bases). Between the trimmed V and J ends, which lost 2 bases and 0 bases, there was a span of 17 bases. Per the germline V gene, CDR1 is SEHNR and CDR2 is FQNEAQ (reference sequence). CDR3 size: 17 residues. The DNA for the CDR3 is TGTGCCAGCAGCTTAAAGGGATGGGCGGGATCCTCCTACGAGCAGTACTTC. Encoded protein: CASSLKGWAGSSYEQYF. The full variable domain, with the rest looked up from reference TRBV7-9 and TRBJ2-7, is DTGVSQNPRHKITKRGQNVTFRCDPISEHNRLYWYRQTLGQGPEFLTYFQNEAQLEKSRLLSDRFSAERPKGSFSTLEIQRTEQGDSAMYLCASSLKGWAGSSYEQYFGPGTRLTVT.

V and J are TRBV11-1 and TRBJ1-4, with a possible D match to TRBD1 (5 bases). Germline lookup yields CDR1 SGHAT and CDR2 FQDESV (reference sequence). The ends were cut back, 2 bases at V and 6 bases at J, with 13 bases in the middle. CDR3 length equals 15 residues. The CDR3 coding sequence is TGTGCCAGCAGCTTACAGGGAGGGTTGGATGAAAAACTGTTTTTT. Protein product: CASSLQGGLDEKLFF.

The gene calls are TRBV6-4 and TRBJ1-1; D possibly corresponds to TRBD1 (5 bases). The CDR3 totals 13 residues. Trimming left V 6 bases short and J 8 bases short, with 16 bases between. The germline V gene has CDR1 MRHNA and CDR2 SNTAGT. CDR3 sequence (DNA): TGTGCCAGCAGCGAATTGGACGGGGGAGAAGCTTTCTTT. This translates into CASSELDGGEAFF.

The chain joins TRBV2 to TRBJ1-4; D not resolved. CDR1 is SNHLY, CDR2 FYNNEI, per germline. Trimming removed 8 bases from V and 1 base from J, with 5 bases in between. CDR3 length: 12 amino acids. CDR3 amino acids: CASERTNEKLFF. CDR3 DNA: TGTGCCAGCGAGAGAACTAATGAAAAACTGTTTTTT.

This CDR3 is CASSVGQHSSYEQYF. CDR3 in DNA: TGTGCCAGCAGCGTAGGACAGCACTCCTCCTACGAGCAGTACTTC. The chain employs TRBV6-5 and TRBJ2-7; D is perhaps TRBD1 (6 bases). V shed 6 bases and J shed 0 bases, with 15 bases lying between them. The CDR3 has 15 residues. In germline, CDR1 is MNHEY, CDR2 SVGAGI.

The V gene is TRBV11-3, the J gene TRBJ2-2; 9 nucleotides agree with TRBD2. Germline V gene lookup returns CDR1 SGHNT and CDR2 YENEEA. J gave up 5 bases and V 0 bases, and 1 base lay outside the gene matches. The CDR3 length is 15 residues. The CDR3 spells CASSLDLAGTGELFF. CDR3 nucleotides: TGTGCCAGCAGCTTAGATCTAGCGGGAACCGGGGAGCTGTTTTTT.

This sequence joins TRBV6-2 or TRBV6-3 and TRBJ1-1; maybe TRBD1 (6 bases). This CDR3 comprises 15 residues. CDR1 is MNHEY and CDR2 is SVGEGT in the germline V gene. Trimming took 0 bases from V and 1 from J, leaving 9 bases between them. Here the CDR3 DNA reads TGTGCCAGCAGTTACTCGGGACACCCGAACACTGAAGCTTTCTTT. Encoded protein: CASSYSGHPNTEAFF.

This clone has a single count. This chain connects TRBV12-5 to TRBJ1-3; D remains ambiguous. This CDR3 has 17 amino acids. Germline-derived CDR1 and CDR2 are LGHNT and FRNRAP. Trimming cost V 8 bases and J 0 bases, with 20 bases left between them. CDR3 region: CASQPRPRPSSGNTIYF. In DNA, the CDR3 is TGTGCTAGTCAACCCCGCCCCAGGCCGAGCTCTGGAAACACCATATATTTT.

The sample holds one count of this clone. J is TRBJ2-3 and V is TRBV19, with D possibly TRBD2 on 7 matching bases. Germline assignment: CDR1 LNHDA and CDR2 SQIVND (reference sequence). CDR3 length: 15 residues. Trimming removed 4 bases at V and 2 bases at J, with 13 bases between. The CDR3 DNA sequence: TGTGCCAGTAGTAAAGGGGGGACTAACACAGATACGCAGTATTTT. Amino acid sequence: CASSKGGTNTDTQYF.

The chain uses TRBV5-5 and TRBJ2-1; D ambiguous. The CDR3 runs to 15 residues. With 1 base removed from V and 3 bases from J, the gap between germline ends came to 11 bases. In germline, CDR1 is SGHKS, CDR2 YYEKEE (reference sequence). CDR3: CASSLRMAGYNEQFF. CDR3 sequence (DNA): TGTGCCAGCAGCTTGAGGATGGCAGGCTACAATGAGCAGTTCTTC.

The chain couples TRBV9 to TRBJ1-3; 8 bases map to TRBD1. The CDR3 runs 14 residues. The germline gives CDR1 SGDLS, CDR2 YYNGEE. J was trimmed by 2 bases and V by 6 bases; bases with no gene match: 4. CDR3 loop: CASTGQGAGNTIYF. The CDR3 nucleotides read TGTGCCAGCACCGGACAGGGTGCTGGAAACACCATATATTTT.

The chain links TRBV2 to TRBJ1-2; possibly TRBD1 for D (5 bases). V was clipped by 4 bases and J by 8 bases, with 17 bases between them. CDR3 size: 14 residues. Germline CDR1 is SNHLY and CDR2 is FYNNEI. CDR3 coding DNA: TGTGCCAGCAGTGCTTTGGGGGGATCTGGGGGCTACACCTTC. This translates into CASSALGGSGGYTF.

This chain links TRBV7-2 with TRBJ1-5; tentatively, D is TRBD1 (6 bases). Trimming removed 1 base from V and 4 bases from J, with 11 bases in between. There are 15 residues in the CDR3. Per germline, CDR1 SGHTA and CDR2 FQGNSA. The CDR3 sequence: CASSLESDSNQPQHF. For the CDR3, the DNA is TGTGCCAGCAGCTTAGAGTCGGACAGTAATCAGCCCCAGCATTTT.